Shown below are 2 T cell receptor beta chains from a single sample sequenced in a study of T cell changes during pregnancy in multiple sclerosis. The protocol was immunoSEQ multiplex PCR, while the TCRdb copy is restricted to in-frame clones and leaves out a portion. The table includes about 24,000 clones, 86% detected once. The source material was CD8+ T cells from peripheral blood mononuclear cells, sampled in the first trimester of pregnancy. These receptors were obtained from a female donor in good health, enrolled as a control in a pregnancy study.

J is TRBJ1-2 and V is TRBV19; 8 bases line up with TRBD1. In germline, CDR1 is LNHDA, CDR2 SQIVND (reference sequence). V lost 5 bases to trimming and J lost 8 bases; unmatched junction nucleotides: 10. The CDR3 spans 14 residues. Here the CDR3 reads CASSGNRGVRGYTF. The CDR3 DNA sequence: TGTGCCAGTAGTGGCAACAGGGGGGTGAGAGGCTACACCTTC.

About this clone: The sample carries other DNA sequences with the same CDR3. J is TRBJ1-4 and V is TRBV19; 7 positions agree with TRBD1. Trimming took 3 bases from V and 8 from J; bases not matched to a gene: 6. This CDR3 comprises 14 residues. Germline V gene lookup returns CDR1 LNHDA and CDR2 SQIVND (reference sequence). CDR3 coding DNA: TGTGCCAGTAGTATCCGACAGGGAAACGAAAAACTGTTTTTT. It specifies CASSIRQGNEKLFF. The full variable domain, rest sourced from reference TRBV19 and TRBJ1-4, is DGGITQSPKYLFRKEGQNVTLSCEQNLNHDAMYWYRQDPGQGLRLIYYSQIVNDFQKGDIAEGYSVSREKKESFPLTVTSAQKNPTAFYLCASSIRQGNEKLFFGSGTQLSVL.